The 27 T cell receptor beta chains reported below all come from one sample, sequenced in a study of blood T cells in healthy people across ages. It was with a sample-barcoded 5' primer and a J-beta primer mix that a second PCR of roughly 6 to 11 cycles was run. TCRdb ran MiXCR on the 5' RACE reads and lists one entry per CDR3 protein. The sample includes 700,000 to 800,000 distinct CDR3 sequences, 43% of them seen just once. Source material: blood. All receptors come from a woman in her sixties or seventies in good health.

The chain recombines TRBV28 with TRBJ2-5, with a possible D match to TRBD1 (5 bases). The germline gives CDR1 MDHEN, CDR2 SYDVKM. V was pared by 4 bases and J by 1 base, with 10 bases between. The CDR3 has 14 amino acids. For the CDR3, the DNA is TGTGCCAGCAGTTCTACGACAGCCCAAGAGACCCAGTACTTC. Translation: CASSSTTAQETQYF.

The chain couples TRBV6-5 to TRBJ2-7, with a tentative D call TRBD1 (5 bases). CDR1 MNHEY and CDR2 SVGAGI come from the germline V gene. Trimming pared 0 bases from V and 3 bases from J, leaving 12 bases between. This CDR3 has 15 residues. The CDR3, as DNA: TGTGCCAGCAGTTACTCGGACAAGTTGGTCTACGAGCAGTACTTC. Protein: CASSYSDKLVYEQYF.

For this clonotype: This could be a read error, since a much larger clone is one nucleotide away. The genes are TRBV10-3 and TRBJ2-3, with TRBD2 identical over 8 bases. This CDR3 is 14 amino acids long. Germline V lookup: CDR1 ENHRY, CDR2 SYGVKD. CDR3 bases: TGTGCCATCAATGACGGGGGGGCCACAGATATGCAGTATTTT. This gives the protein CAINDGGATDMQYF.

V gene TRBV5-1 combines with J gene TRBJ1-3, with D possibly matching TRBD1 (5 bases). This CDR3 spans 16 amino acids. V shed 0 bases and J shed 0 bases, with 10 bases lying between them. Germline CDR1 is SGHRS and CDR2 is YFSETQ. The CDR3 region has the DNA TGCGCCAGCAGCTTGGCTGGGGGATTCTCTGGAAACACCATATATTTT. This sequence encodes CASSLAGGFSGNTIYF.

This chain links TRBV20-1 with TRBJ1-5, with a possible D match to TRBD1 (5 bases). This CDR3 spans 14 amino acids. The V and J ends lost 3 bases and 6 bases respectively, with 15 bases between them. Germline assignment: CDR1 DFQATT and CDR2 SNEGSKA (reference sequence). CDR3 loop: CSARHTRGPQPQHF. Here the CDR3 DNA reads TGCAGTGCTAGGCATACCCGGGGCCCTCAGCCCCAGCATTTT.

For this clonotype: A much larger clone lies one base from this, so it may be a read error. J is TRBJ2-5 and V is TRBV15, with 11 bases that match TRBD2. The CDR3 extends over 16 amino acids. Looked up from germline, CDR1 is LNHNV and CDR2 is YYDKDF (reference sequence). With V trimmed by 0 bases and J by 11 bases, 11 bases remained unmatched. The CDR3 loop is CATSRDGTSGYNEQYF. DNA of the CDR3: TGTGCCACCAGCAGAGATGGGACTAGCGGTTACAATGAGCAGTACTTC.

The chain employs TRBV7-9 and TRBJ1-5; no clear D. V lost 1 base to trimming and J lost 7 bases, with 11 bases between them. Germline V gene data show CDR1 as SEHNR and CDR2 as FQNEAQ (reference sequence). The CDR3 contains 14 residues. CDR3 nucleotide sequence: TGTGCCAGCAGCTTAGGTCAATCCGGACAGCCCCAGCATTTT. Protein: CASSLGQSGQPQHF.

The chain is built from TRBV28 and TRBJ2-2; D is unresolved. CDR1 and CDR2 from the germline V gene are MDHEN and SYDVKM. Trimming left V 11 bases short and J 6 bases short, with 16 bases between. This CDR3 comprises 13 residues. DNA for the CDR3: TGTGCCCTTCAAGGCGGCCCCCCCGGGGAGCTGTTTTTT. It encodes CALQGGPPGELFF.

The chain uses TRBV6-5 and TRBJ2-7, with D perhaps matching TRBD1 (5 bases). V was trimmed by 7 bases and J by 7 bases, leaving 26 bases between them. The CDR3 runs 16 residues. Germline values: CDR1 MNHEY, CDR2 SVGAGI. The CDR3 coding sequence is TGTGCCAGCACCCTCCTCCCGGCAGGGCTCGGAAATGAGCAGTACTTC. Translated: CASTLLPAGLGNEQYF.

This sequence joins TRBV20-1 and TRBJ2-3; tentative D call: TRBD2 (6 bases). Germline loops: CDR1 DFQATT, CDR2 SNEGSKA (reference sequence). Trimming pared 3 bases from V and 4 bases from J, leaving 17 bases between. The CDR3 has 15 amino acids. The CDR3 bases are TGCAGTGCTAGCCAAAGCGGGCCTGCCGCAGATACGCAGTATTTT. Its translation is CSASQSGPAADTQYF.

This clonotype has only a few counts. CDR3 bases: TGCAGTGCGCCGGGACAGGTTAATGAAAAACTGTTTTTT. This translates into CSAPGQVNEKLFF. The genes are TRBV20-1 and TRBJ1-4, with TRBD1 matching over 8 bases. V gave up 6 bases and J gave up 4 bases; unmatched junction bases: 4. Germline CDR1 reads DFQATT; CDR2 reads SNEGSKA (reference sequence). This CDR3 has 13 residues.

With regard to this clonotype: This may come from a read error, since a much larger clone is one base off. The V gene is TRBV29-1, the J gene TRBJ2-3, with a possible D match to TRBD1 (5 bases). The CDR3 is made up of 12 amino acids. Germline V gene data show CDR1 as SQVTM and CDR2 as ANQGSEA. In DNA form, the CDR3 reads TGCAGCGCCCTCAGGGATGGCGTAACGCGGTATTTT. Translated, it gives CSALRDGVTRYF.

The genes are TRBV7-2 and TRBJ1-1; D gene ambiguous. The CDR3 runs to 14 residues. From germline, CDR1 is SGHTA and CDR2 FQGNSA. V was clipped by 3 bases and J by 3 bases, with 11 bases between them. CDR3 region: CASSLVASDTEAFF. In nucleotides, the CDR3 is TGTGCCAGCAGCTTGGTGGCGTCGGACACTGAAGCTTTCTTT.

This clonotype was observed many times. V gene TRBV20-1 combines with J gene TRBJ2-7; unclear D gene. Per germline, CDR1 DFQATT and CDR2 SNEGSKA (reference sequence). V lost 0 bases, J lost 5 bases, and 14 bases lay in between. The CDR3 runs to 14 residues. The CDR3, as DNA: TGCAGTGCTAGAGATCTTAGGAGTTTGGACGAGCAGTACTTC. This sequence encodes CSARDLRSLDEQYF.

The rearrangement links TRBV7-9 to TRBJ1-1; D not certain. CDR1 and CDR2 (germline): SEHNR, FQNEAQ (reference sequence). Trimming left V 5 bases short and J 3 bases short, with 16 bases between. This CDR3 has 15 residues. CDR3 residues: CASSAAEVVYTEAFF. CDR3 bases: TGTGCCAGCAGCGCGGCAGAGGTGGTGTACACTGAAGCTTTCTTT.

This clonotype has more than one count but fewer than ten. This chain uses TRBV3-1 with TRBJ1-5; D is ambiguous. Per the germline V gene, CDR1 is LGHDT and CDR2 is YNNKEL (reference sequence). The CDR3 sequence is 15 residues long. The V end was cut by 1 base, the J end by 1 base, with 8 bases between. The CDR3 sequence is CASSQVGGSNQPQHF. CDR3 bases: TGTGCCAGCAGCCAAGTGGGAGGGAGCAATCAGCCCCAGCATTTT.

The chain is built from TRBV10-3 and TRBJ2-3, with D perhaps TRBD1 (6 bases). Germline V gives CDR1 ENHRY, CDR2 SYGVKD. The CDR3 runs 14 residues. V lost 4 bases and J lost 3, with 11 bases in between. This CDR3 reads CAISARTDTDTQYF. The CDR3 DNA is TGTGCCATCAGTGCCAGGACAGATACAGATACGCAGTATTTT.

This clonotype has only a few counts. The chain has TRBV20-1 and TRBJ2-1; no definite D call. CDR1 and CDR2 from the germline V gene are DFQATT and SNEGSKA (reference sequence). The germline V and J ends were trimmed by 5 bases and 7 bases, with 15 bases remaining between them. The CDR3 sequence is 13 residues long. CDR3 DNA sequence: TGCAGTGCTGCCCCAAGGGTGAGAAATGAGCAGTTCTTC. It translates to CSAAPRVRNEQFF.

The V and J genes are TRBV6-1 and TRBJ2-3; TRBD1 aligns across 7 bases. V was clipped by 5 bases and J by 2 bases; unmatched bases: 13. CDR3 length equals 17 residues. Germline V CDR1 and CDR2: MNHNS, SASEGT. The CDR3 sequence is CASSRDSSTTTTDTQYF. CDR3 DNA: TGTGCCAGCAGTCGGGACAGTAGTACCACCACCACAGATACGCAGTATTTT.

The V gene is TRBV15, the J gene TRBJ1-5; 9 bases align to TRBD1. The CDR3 is made up of 14 amino acids. V lost 5 bases and J lost 8; bases outside the gene matches: 7. Germline V gene lookup returns CDR1 LNHNV and CDR2 YYDKDF (reference sequence). The CDR3 coding sequence is TGTGCCACCAGCGGGGGACAGGGAGACGAGCCCCAGCATTTT. Residues: CATSGGQGDEPQHF.

This chain links TRBV20-1 with TRBJ2-1, with D possibly matching TRBD2 (5 bases). Germline V gene data show CDR1 as DFQATT and CDR2 as SNEGSKA (reference sequence). This CDR3 spans 14 amino acids. V was clipped by 4 bases and J by 9 bases, with 19 bases between them. The CDR3 DNA reads TGCAGTGCTATCATTGGAGGTAGCACGGGTGAGCAGTTCTTC. It codes for CSAIIGGSTGEQFF.

The chain combines TRBV5-1 with TRBJ2-5; TRBD1 agrees at 7 bases. V was pared by 2 bases and J by 4 bases, with 14 bases of the junction left unmatched. Germline loops: CDR1 SGHRS, CDR2 YFSETQ. The CDR3 runs to 17 residues. In DNA, the CDR3 is TGCGCCAGCAGCTTAGGCACAGGGGCTCGAGTCGGAGAGACCCAGTACTTC. This codes for CASSLGTGARVGETQYF. Supplemented by reference TRBV5-1 and TRBJ2-5, the full variable domain reads KAGVTQTPRYLIKTRGQQVTLSCSPISGHRSVSWYQQTPGQGLQFLFEYFSETQRNKGNFPGRFSGRQFSNSRSEMNVSTLELGDSALYLCASSLGTGARVGETQYFGPGTRLLVL.

This chain links TRBV7-3 with TRBJ2-2, with D possibly called TRBD1 or TRBD2 (5 bases each). This CDR3 contains 19 residues. Germline V CDR1 and CDR2: SGHTA, FQGTGA. The germline V and J ends were trimmed by 1 base and 9 bases, with 27 bases remaining between them. The CDR3 protein is CASSLRTRGSHHFGRELFF. The CDR3 nucleotides are TGTGCCAGCAGCTTAAGAACGAGGGGTTCCCATCATTTTGGAAGGGAGCTGTTTTTT. Filled out from reference TRBV7-3 and TRBJ2-2, the complete variable domain reads GAGVSQTPSNKVTEKGKYVELRCDPISGHTALYWYRQSLGQGPEFLIYFQGTGAADDSGLPNDRFFAVRPEGSVSTLKIQRTERGDSAVYLCASSLRTRGSHHFGRELFFGEGSRLTVL.

The genes are TRBV20-1 and TRBJ2-1, with 11 bases aligning to TRBD2. V was pared by 6 bases and J by 8 bases, with 9 bases of the junction left unmatched. Looked up from germline, CDR1 is DFQATT and CDR2 is SNEGSKA (reference sequence). This CDR3 has 14 residues. CDR3 coding DNA: TGCAGTGCGCCAATAGCGGGAGGGCGGGATGAGCAGTTCTTC. Amino acid sequence: CSAPIAGGRDEQFF.

This clonotype appeared many times. The V call is TRBV20-1, the J call TRBJ2-4; perhaps TRBD2 as D (6 bases). Trimming pared 0 bases from V and 0 bases from J, leaving 12 bases between. In germline, CDR1 is DFQATT, CDR2 SNEGSKA (reference sequence). The CDR3 is 16 residues long. The CDR3 sequence: CSARDGGSLAKNIQYF. The CDR3 bases are TGCAGTGCTAGAGATGGGGGGTCGCTAGCCAAAAACATTCAGTACTTC.

V and J are TRBV6-2 or TRBV6-3 and TRBJ2-3, with TRBD1 identical over 10 bases. J gave up 6 bases and V 6 bases, and 12 bases lay outside the gene matches. Germline CDR1 and CDR2: MNHEY and SVGEGT. The CDR3 loop spans 16 amino acids. CDR3 residues: CASRSPGQGPGDTQYF. DNA of the CDR3: TGTGCCAGCAGGAGTCCGGGACAGGGGCCGGGGGATACGCAGTATTTT.

This clonotype was counted once. The chain employs TRBV7-9 and TRBJ1-5, with a tentative D call TRBD1 (6 bases). Germline V gene data show CDR1 as SEHNR and CDR2 as FQNEAQ (reference sequence). V was pared by 1 base and J by 4 bases, with 11 bases between. The CDR3 runs 15 residues. The CDR3 spells CASSLGGAENQPQHF. In DNA, the CDR3 is TGTGCCAGCAGCTTAGGGGGGGCGGAAAATCAGCCCCAGCATTTT.